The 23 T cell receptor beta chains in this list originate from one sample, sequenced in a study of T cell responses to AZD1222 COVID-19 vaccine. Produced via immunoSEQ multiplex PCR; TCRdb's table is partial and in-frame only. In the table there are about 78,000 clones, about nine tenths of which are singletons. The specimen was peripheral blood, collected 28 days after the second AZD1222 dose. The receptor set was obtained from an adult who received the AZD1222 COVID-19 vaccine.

The CDR3 is CASSFRGGETEAFF. CDR3 DNA sequence: TGTGCCAGCAGTTTTAGGGGGGGGGAAACTGAAGCTTTCTTT. V gene TRBV6-5 combines with J gene TRBJ1-1, with D perhaps matching TRBD1 (6 bases). V lost 4 bases to trimming and J lost 5 bases, with 14 bases between them. The CDR3 is made up of 14 amino acids. Germline V gene data show CDR1 as MNHEY and CDR2 as SVGAGI.

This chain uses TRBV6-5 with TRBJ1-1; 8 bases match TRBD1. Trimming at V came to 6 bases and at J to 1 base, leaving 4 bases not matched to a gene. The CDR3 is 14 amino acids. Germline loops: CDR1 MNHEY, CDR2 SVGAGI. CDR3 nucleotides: TGTGCCAGCAGGGCGACAGGGGAGAACACTGAAGCTTTCTTT. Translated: CASRATGENTEAFF.

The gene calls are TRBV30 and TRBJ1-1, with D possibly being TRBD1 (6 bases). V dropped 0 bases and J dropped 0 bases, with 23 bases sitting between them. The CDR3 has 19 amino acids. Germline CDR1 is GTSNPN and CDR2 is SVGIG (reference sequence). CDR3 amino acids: CAWSVTPLRQAVMNTEAFF. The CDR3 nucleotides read TGTGCCTGGAGTGTAACCCCCCTGAGACAGGCCGTTATGAACACTGAAGCTTTCTTT.

The CDR3 here is CASSPFGQPHKNIQYF. As DNA, the CDR3 is TGTGCCAGCAGCCCTTTCGGACAGCCCCACAAAAACATTCAGTACTTC. V usage is TRBV3-1 (or the pseudogene TRBV3-2) and J usage is TRBJ2-4; D might be TRBD1 (6 bases). The CDR3 contains 16 residues. The ends were cut back, 4 bases at V and 3 bases at J, with 16 bases in the middle. Germline V gene data show CDR1 as LGHDT and CDR2 as YNNKEL (reference sequence).

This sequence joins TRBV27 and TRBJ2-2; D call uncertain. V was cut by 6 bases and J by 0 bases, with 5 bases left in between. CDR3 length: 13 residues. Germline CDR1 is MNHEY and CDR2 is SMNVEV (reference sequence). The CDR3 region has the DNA TGTGCCAGCAGAACTACGAACACCGGGGAGCTGTTTTTT. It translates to CASRTTNTGELFF.

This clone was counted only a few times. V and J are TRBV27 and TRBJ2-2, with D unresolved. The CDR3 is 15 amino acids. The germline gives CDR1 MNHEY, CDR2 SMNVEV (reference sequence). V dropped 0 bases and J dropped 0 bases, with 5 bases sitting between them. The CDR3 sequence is CASSLSVANTGELFF. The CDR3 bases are TGTGCCAGCAGTTTATCGGTGGCGAACACCGGGGAGCTGTTTTTT.

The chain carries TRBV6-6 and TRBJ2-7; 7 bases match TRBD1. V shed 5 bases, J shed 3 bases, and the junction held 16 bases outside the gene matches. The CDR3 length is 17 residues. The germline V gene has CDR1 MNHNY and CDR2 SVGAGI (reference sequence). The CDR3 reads CASSPRPGTDPIYEQYF. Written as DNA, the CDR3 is TGTGCCAGCAGTCCCCGCCCCGGGACAGATCCTATCTACGAGCAGTACTTC.

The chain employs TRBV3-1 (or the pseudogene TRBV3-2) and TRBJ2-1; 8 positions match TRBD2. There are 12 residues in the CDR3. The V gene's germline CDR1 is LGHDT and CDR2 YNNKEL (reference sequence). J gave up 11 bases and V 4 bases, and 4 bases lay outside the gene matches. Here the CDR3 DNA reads TGTGCCAGCAGCCCCCCTAGCGGGCAGCAGTTCTTC. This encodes CASSPPSGQQFF.

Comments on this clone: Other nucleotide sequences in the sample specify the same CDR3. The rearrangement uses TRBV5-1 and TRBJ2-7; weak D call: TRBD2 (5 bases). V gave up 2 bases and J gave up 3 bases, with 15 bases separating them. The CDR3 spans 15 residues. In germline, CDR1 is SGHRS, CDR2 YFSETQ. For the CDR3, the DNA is TGCGCCAGCAGCTTAGGTGGGTCGGGATACTACGAGCAGTACTTC. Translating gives CASSLGGSGYYEQYF.

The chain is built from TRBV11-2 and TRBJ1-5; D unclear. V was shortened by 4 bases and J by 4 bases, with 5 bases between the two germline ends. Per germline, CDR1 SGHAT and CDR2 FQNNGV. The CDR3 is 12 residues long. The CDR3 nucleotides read TGTGCCAGCAGCTCTGAAAATCAGCCCCAGCATTTT. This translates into CASSSENQPQHF.

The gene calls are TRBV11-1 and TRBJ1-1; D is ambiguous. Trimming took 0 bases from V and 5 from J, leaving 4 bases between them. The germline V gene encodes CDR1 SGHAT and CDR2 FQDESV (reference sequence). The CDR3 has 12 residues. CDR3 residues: CASSLAGTEAFF. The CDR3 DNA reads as TGTGCCAGCAGCTTAGCCGGGACTGAAGCTTTCTTT.

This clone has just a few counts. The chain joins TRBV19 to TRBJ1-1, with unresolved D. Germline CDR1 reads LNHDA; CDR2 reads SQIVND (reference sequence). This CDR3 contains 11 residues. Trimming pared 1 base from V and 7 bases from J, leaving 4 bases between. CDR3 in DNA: TGTGCCAGTAGTATAGGCGTTGAAGCTTTCTTT. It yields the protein CASSIGVEAFF. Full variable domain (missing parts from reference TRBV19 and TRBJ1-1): DGGITQSPKYLFRKEGQNVTLSCEQNLNHDAMYWYRQDPGQGLRLIYYSQIVNDFQKGDIAEGYSVSREKKESFPLTVTSAQKNPTAFYLCASSIGVEAFFGQGTRLTVV.

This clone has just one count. CDR3 protein: CASSLRQGSYEQYF. DNA of the CDR3: TGTGCCAGCAGTTTACGACAGGGATCCTACGAGCAGTACTTC. This chain links TRBV6-1 with TRBJ2-7, with 7 nucleotides matching TRBD1. CDR3 size: 14 residues. With 5 bases clipped from V and 1 base from J, the junction kept 5 bases outside the gene matches. The germline V gene encodes CDR1 MNHNS and CDR2 SASEGT.

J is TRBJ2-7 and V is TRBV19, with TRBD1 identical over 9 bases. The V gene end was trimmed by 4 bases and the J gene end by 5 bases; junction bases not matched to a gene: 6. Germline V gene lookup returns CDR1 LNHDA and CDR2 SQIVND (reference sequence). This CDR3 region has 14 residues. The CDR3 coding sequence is TGTGCCAGTAGTAAGACAGGGGGTTTCCACGAGCAGTACTTC. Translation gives CASSKTGGFHEQYF.

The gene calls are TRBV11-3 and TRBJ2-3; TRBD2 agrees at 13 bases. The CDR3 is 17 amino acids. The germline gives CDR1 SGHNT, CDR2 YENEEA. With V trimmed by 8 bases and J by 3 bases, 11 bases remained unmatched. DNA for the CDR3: TGTGCCAGCTCAACTAGCGGGAGGGCCAAGACGACAGATACGCAGTATTTT. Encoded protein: CASSTSGRAKTTDTQYF.

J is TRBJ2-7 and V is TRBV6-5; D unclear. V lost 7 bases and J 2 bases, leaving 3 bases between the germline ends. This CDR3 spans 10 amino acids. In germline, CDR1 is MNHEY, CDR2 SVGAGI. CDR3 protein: CASMAYEQYF. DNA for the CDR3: TGTGCCAGCATGGCCTACGAGCAGTACTTC.

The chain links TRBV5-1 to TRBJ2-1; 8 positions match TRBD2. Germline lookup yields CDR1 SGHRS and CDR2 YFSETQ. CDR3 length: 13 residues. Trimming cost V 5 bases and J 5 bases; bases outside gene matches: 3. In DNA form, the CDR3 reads TGCGCCAGCAGTGAACTAGCGGACAATGAGCAGTTCTTC. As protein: CASSELADNEQFF.

The CDR3 DNA reads as TGCGCCAGCAGCAAGGAGGGACACTGGAACGAAAAACTGTTTTTT. This gives the protein CASSKEGHWNEKLFF. This sequence joins TRBV5-1 and TRBJ1-4; a weak D match, TRBD1 (6 bases). With 4 bases removed from V and 8 bases from J, the gap between germline ends came to 18 bases. The CDR3 totals 15 residues. The V gene's germline CDR1 is SGHRS and CDR2 YFSETQ.

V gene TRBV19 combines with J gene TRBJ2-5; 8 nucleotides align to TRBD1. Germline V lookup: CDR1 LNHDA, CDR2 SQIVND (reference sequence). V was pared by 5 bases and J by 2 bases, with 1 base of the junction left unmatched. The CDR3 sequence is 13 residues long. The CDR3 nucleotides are TGTGCCAGTAGTTACAGGGGGCAAGAGACCCAGTACTTC. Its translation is CASSYRGQETQYF.

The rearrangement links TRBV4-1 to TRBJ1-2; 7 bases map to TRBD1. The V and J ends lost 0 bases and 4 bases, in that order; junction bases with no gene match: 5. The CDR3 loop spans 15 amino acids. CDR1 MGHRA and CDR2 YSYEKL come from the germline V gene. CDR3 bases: TGCGCCAGCAGCCAAGAGAAGGACAGGAGCTATGGCTACACCTTC. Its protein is CASSQEKDRSYGYTF.

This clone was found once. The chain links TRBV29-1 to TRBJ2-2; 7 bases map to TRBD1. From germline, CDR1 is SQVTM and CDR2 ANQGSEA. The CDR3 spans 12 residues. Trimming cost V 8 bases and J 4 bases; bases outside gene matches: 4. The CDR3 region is CSSGQATGELFF. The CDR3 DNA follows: TGCAGCAGCGGACAGGCCACCGGGGAGCTGTTTTTT.

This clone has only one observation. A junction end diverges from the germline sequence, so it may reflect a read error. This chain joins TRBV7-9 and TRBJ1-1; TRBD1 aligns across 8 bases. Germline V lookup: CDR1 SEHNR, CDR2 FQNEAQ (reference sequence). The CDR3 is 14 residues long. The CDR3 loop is CASSLGDRYTEAFF. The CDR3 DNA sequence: TGTGCCAGCAGCTTAGGGGACAGGTACACAGAAGCTTTCTTT.

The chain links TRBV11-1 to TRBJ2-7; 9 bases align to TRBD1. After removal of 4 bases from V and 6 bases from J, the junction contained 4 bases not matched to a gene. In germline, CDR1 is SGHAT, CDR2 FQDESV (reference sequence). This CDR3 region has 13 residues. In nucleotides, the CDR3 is TGTGCCAGCAGCTCGGGACAGGGTGTCGAGCAGTACTTC. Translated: CASSSGQGVEQYF.